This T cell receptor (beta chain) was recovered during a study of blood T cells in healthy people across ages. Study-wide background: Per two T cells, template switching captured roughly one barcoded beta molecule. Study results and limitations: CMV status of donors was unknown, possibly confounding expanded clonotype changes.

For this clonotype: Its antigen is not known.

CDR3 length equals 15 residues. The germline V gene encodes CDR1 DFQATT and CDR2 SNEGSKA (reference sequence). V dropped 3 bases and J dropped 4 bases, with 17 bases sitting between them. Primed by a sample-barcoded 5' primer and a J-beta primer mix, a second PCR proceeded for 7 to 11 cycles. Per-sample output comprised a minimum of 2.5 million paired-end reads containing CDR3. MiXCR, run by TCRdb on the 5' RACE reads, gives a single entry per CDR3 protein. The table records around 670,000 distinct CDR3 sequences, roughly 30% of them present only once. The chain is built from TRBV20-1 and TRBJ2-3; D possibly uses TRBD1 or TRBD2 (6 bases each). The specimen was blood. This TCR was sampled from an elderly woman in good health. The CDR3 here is CSASGLSTGADTQYF. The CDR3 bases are TGCAGTGCTAGTGGACTATCGACAGGAGCAGATACGCAGTATTTT.